These 16 T cell receptor beta chains were all obtained from the same sample, sequenced in a study of human T cells and chemical hapten exposure (dated by TCRdb to about 2021). The library was prepared using RACE. The data were produced on a NextSeq 500. TCRdb took the public reads, trimmed them with fastp at Q25, ran MiXCR for clone calling and kept in-frame beta chains. Each CDR3 protein appears once, grouped with its most common genes and DNA. The sample yields more than 50,000 distinct CDR3 sequences; 6.7% were counted once. About 1.5% of the sample comes from the top ten. Explained via the paper, the time point label denotes: pre-sensitization, week 0. The treatment or condition label, read with the paper, signifies: therapeutic diphenylcyclopropenone sensitization with weekly scalp DPC. This specimen consisted of whole blood, obtained in connection with sensitization to the hapten diphenylcyclopropenone (DPC). These receptors all stem from a young woman with alopecia areata. Some clones in this sample may be carry-over from other donors' samples.

This clonotype occurred a few times. One junction end disagrees with the germline gene, perhaps due to a read error. The chain joins TRBV12-3 or TRBV12-4 to TRBJ1-2; 7 positions match TRBD1. The CDR3 is made up of 13 amino acids. CDR3 bases: TGTGCCAGCAGTCCGGGACAGTACTATGGCGACACCTTC. Residues: CASSPGQYYGDTF.

This clonotype was seen many times. The chain joins TRBV29-1 to TRBJ1-2; unclear D gene. Trimming stripped 4 bases from V and 4 bases from J, with 7 bases between. CDR1 is SQVTM, CDR2 ANQGSEA, per germline. The CDR3 is made up of 11 amino acids. CDR3 protein: CSVAQSYGYTF. DNA for the CDR3: TGCAGCGTTGCACAGAGCTATGGCTACACCTTC.

This clonotype was seen repeatedly, ten times or more. The V call is TRBV18, the J call TRBJ1-1; weak D call: TRBD1 (5 bases). Trimming shortened V by 2 bases and J by 2 bases, and 12 bases separated the two germline ends. Germline CDR1 KGHSH, CDR2 LQKENI. CDR3 length: 15 residues. CDR3 nucleotide sequence: TGTGCCAGCTCACCAACGGAGGGGAAAAACACTGAAGCTTTCTTT. Protein sequence: CASSPTEGKNTEAFF.

This clonotype came up a few times. The chain is built from TRBV15 and TRBJ2-7; D is uncertain. Trimming took 0 bases from V and 5 from J, leaving 5 bases between them. The CDR3 has 12 amino acids. CDR1 is LNHNV, CDR2 YYDKDF, per germline (reference sequence). CDR3 nucleotide sequence: TGTGCCACCAGCAGAGAGAGGAACGAGCAGTACTTC. Its translation: CATSRERNEQYF. Drawing the rest from reference TRBV15 and TRBJ2-7, the complete variable domain is DAMVIQNPRYQVTQFGKPVTLSCSQTLNHNVMYWYQQKSSQAPKLLFHYYDKDFNNEADTPDNFQSRRPNTSFCFLDIRSPGLGDTAMYLCATSRERNEQYFGPGTRLTVT.

This clonotype was picked up many times. The chain uses TRBV18 and TRBJ2-3, with D unclear. Trimming removed 3 bases at V and 2 bases at J, with 12 bases between. This CDR3 is 15 amino acids long. The V gene's germline CDR1 is KGHSH and CDR2 LQKENI. CDR3 residues: CASSPSTVPTDTQYF. CDR3 DNA: TGTGCCAGCTCACCTTCTACTGTACCCACAGATACGCAGTATTTT.

This clonotype was seen repeatedly, ten times or more. The rearrangement joins TRBV5-1 to TRBJ1-2; 8 nucleotides align to TRBD1. This CDR3 has 13 amino acids. V lost 3 bases and J lost 7; bases outside the gene matches: 5. Germline lookup yields CDR1 SGHRS and CDR2 YFSETQ. CDR3 protein: CASSSRDRGGYTF. In DNA form, the CDR3 reads TGCGCCAGCAGCTCCCGAGACAGGGGTGGCTACACCTTC.

This clonotype was counted many times. The chain links TRBV10-3 to TRBJ1-3; no reliable D call. Per germline, CDR1 ENHRY and CDR2 SYGVKD. CDR3 length: 16 residues. V gave up 0 bases and J gave up 2 bases, with 11 bases separating them. CDR3 in amino acids: CAISESLLPPGNTIYF. CDR3 nucleotide sequence: TGTGCCATCAGTGAGTCGCTTCTTCCTCCTGGAAACACCATATATTTT.

This clonotype was counted only a few times. The V and J genes are TRBV7-2 and TRBJ1-3; weak D call: TRBD1 (6 bases). In germline, CDR1 is SGHTA, CDR2 FQGNSA. The V gene lost 5 bases and the J gene lost 0 bases, with 11 bases spanning the gap. This CDR3 comprises 15 residues. The CDR3 loop is CASSRTATSGNTIYF. The CDR3 coding sequence is TGTGCCAGCAGCCGGACAGCTACCTCTGGAAACACCATATATTTT.

This clonotype was observed many times. The chain combines TRBV12-3 or TRBV12-4 with TRBJ1-4, with TRBD1 matching over 7 bases. V lost 6 bases and J lost 8; bases outside the gene matches: 9. CDR3 length equals 14 residues. In DNA form, the CDR3 reads TGTGCCAGCAGCCAGACAGGGCCAAGGGAAAAACTGTTTTTT. The encoded protein is CASSQTGPREKLFF.

This clonotype was seen repeatedly, ten times or more. The chain links TRBV4-2 to TRBJ2-7, with TRBD1 matching 7 bases. The germline V gene has CDR1 LGHNA and CDR2 YNFKEQ. This CDR3 comprises 15 residues. J lost 1 base, V lost 1 base, and 4 bases had no gene match. Written as DNA, the CDR3 is TGTGCCAGCAGCCAAGTACGGGACAGTTCCTACGAGCAGTACTTC. It encodes CASSQVRDSSYEQYF.

This clonotype was found many times. The chain couples TRBV11-3 to TRBJ2-3; 11 bases fit TRBD1. Germline values: CDR1 SGHNT, CDR2 YENEEA. The CDR3 sequence is 17 residues long. The J segment lost 1 base and the V segment lost 4 bases, leaving 7 bases of the junction unmatched. As DNA, the CDR3 is TGTGCCAGCAGCTCCGGGACAGGGGGTAGGCGCACAGATACGCAGTATTTT. Protein sequence: CASSSGTGGRRTDTQYF.

This clonotype has only a few counts. The genes are TRBV11-2 and TRBJ1-1, with 9 bases that match TRBD1. The CDR3 contains 12 residues. Unmatched junction bases numbered 2, after V lost 4 bases and J lost 8 bases. Germline V gives CDR1 SGHAT, CDR2 FQNNGV. The CDR3 here is CASSSDRGEAFF. The CDR3 DNA reads as TGTGCCAGCAGCTCGGACAGGGGAGAAGCTTTCTTT.

This clonotype was detected many times. This chain joins TRBV29-1 and TRBJ2-1; 7 bases agree with TRBD2. Germline assignment: CDR1 SQVTM and CDR2 ANQGSEA. The V and J ends lost 7 bases and 7 bases, in that order; junction bases with no gene match: 10. The CDR3 sequence is 13 residues long. CDR3 sequence reads: CSASLGGLNEQFF. The DNA for the CDR3 is TGCAGCGCCTCCCTGGGGGGGTTAAATGAGCAGTTCTTC.

This clonotype appeared many times. This chain connects TRBV12-3 or TRBV12-4 to TRBJ1-3; D remains unclear. The CDR3 is made up of 16 amino acids. Trimming removed 5 bases at V and 2 bases at J, with 16 bases between. The CDR3 sequence: CASSRASPRAGNTIYF. CDR3 DNA sequence: TGTGCCAGCAGTAGAGCCAGCCCAAGAGCTGGAAACACCATATATTTT.

This clonotype has ten or more counts. The chain employs TRBV20-1 and TRBJ1-4; D gene ambiguous. The CDR3 covers 15 residues. Trimming pared 6 bases from V and 5 bases from J, leaving 19 bases between. Germline V gene lookup returns CDR1 DFQATT and CDR2 SNEGSKA (reference sequence). The chain's CDR3 is CSAESGFGLNEKLFF. In DNA, the CDR3 is TGCAGTGCAGAGTCGGGCTTTGGCCTAAATGAAAAACTGTTTTTT.

In this sample, this clonotype turned up many times. The V gene is TRBV30, the J gene TRBJ2-1; D unclear. The germline V and J ends were trimmed by 5 bases and 0 bases, with 8 bases remaining between them. The length of the CDR3 is 13 residues. Germline values: CDR1 GTSNPN, CDR2 SVGIG (reference sequence). The CDR3 DNA is TGTGCCTGGCAGGCTAGCTCCTACAATGAGCAGTTCTTC. This encodes CAWQASSYNEQFF.